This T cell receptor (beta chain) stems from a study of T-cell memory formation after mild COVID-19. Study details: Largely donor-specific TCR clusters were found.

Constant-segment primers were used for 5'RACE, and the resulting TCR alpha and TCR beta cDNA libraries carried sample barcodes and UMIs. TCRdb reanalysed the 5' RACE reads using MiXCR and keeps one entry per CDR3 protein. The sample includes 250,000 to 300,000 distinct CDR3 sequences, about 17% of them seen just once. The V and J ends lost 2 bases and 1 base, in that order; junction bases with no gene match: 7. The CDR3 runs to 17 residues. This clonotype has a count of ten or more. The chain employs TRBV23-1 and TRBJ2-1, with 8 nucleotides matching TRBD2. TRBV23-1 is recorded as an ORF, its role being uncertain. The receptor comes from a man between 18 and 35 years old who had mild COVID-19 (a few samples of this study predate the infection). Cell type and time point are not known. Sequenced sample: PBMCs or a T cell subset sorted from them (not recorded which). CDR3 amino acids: CASSQPLAGGSYNEQFF. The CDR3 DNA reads TGCGCCAGCAGTCAACCGCTGGCGGGGGGTTCCTACAATGAGCAGTTCTTC.